This T cell receptor beta chain was obtained from a study of control samples from healthy donors and cancer patients. Sequenced by immunoSEQ multiplex PCR; TCRdb stores in-frame clones only, minus some. The data show about 160,000 clones, about 94% seen once. Germline CDR1 and CDR2: SGHVS and FQNEAQ. This CDR3 spans 14 amino acids. V dropped 5 bases and J dropped 4 bases, with 14 bases sitting between them. Sequencing was performed on blood. The chain links TRBV7-8 to TRBJ1-2; no definite D call. This clonotype was obtained from a woman between 40 and 55 years old in good health. The CDR3 nucleotides are TGTGCCAGCAGCCCAGTACGAAACAGCTATGGCTACACCTTC. It encodes CASSPVRNSYGYTF.